The rows below give T cell receptor beta chains drawn from one sample of a study of blood T cell repertoires in COVID-19. The method was immunoSEQ multiplex PCR; TCRdb's version includes in-frame clones alone and lacks a portion of them. The sample lists around 300,000 clones; nearly 90% were seen once. The source material was PBMCs or T cells enriched from blood (not recorded which). These TCRs come from a woman younger than 35 with acute COVID-19. CDR3s include the opening cysteine and the closing phenylalanine or tryptophan. Size values are once, few and many counts, or a class for expanded clones, and some rows have none.

j_call: TRBJ2-1
clone_size: once
v_call: TRBV27
cdr3_aa: CATKLRLAVDNEQFF

j_call: TRBJ1-6
clone_size: few
v_call: TRBV5-5
cdr3_aa: CASSLEARVGSPLHF

j_call: TRBJ2-7
clone_size: few
v_call: TRBV6-1
cdr3_aa: CASSEVGGHNEQYF

j_call: TRBJ2-2
clone_size: .
v_call: TRBV10-1
cdr3_aa: CASSAGTNTGELFF

j_call: TRBJ2-3
clone_size: .
v_call: TRBV5-1
cdr3_aa: CASSLGLAGADTQYF

j_call: TRBJ1-1
clone_size: .
v_call: TRBV2
cdr3_aa: CASSEDAGNTEAFF

j_call: TRBJ2-1
clone_size: .
v_call: TRBV6-1
cdr3_aa: CASSESSTGGPEQFF

j_call: TRBJ2-7
clone_size: .
v_call: TRBV14
cdr3_aa: CASSQGSGQGREQYF

j_call: TRBJ1-3
clone_size: .
v_call: TRBV18
cdr3_aa: CASSPPEGYSGNTIYF

j_call: TRBJ2-2
clone_size: .
v_call: TRBV4-1
cdr3_aa: CASSQVVAGGELFF

j_call: TRBJ2-1
clone_size: .
v_call: TRBV5-4
cdr3_aa: CASTLTSGLSEQFF

j_call: TRBJ1-1
clone_size: .
v_call: TRBV6-5
cdr3_aa: CASSTGGEAFF

j_call: TRBJ1-2
clone_size: .
v_call: TRBV20-1
cdr3_aa: CSASRTGFAGYTF

j_call: TRBJ1-5
clone_size: .
v_call: TRBV30
cdr3_aa: CAWSVGGDNQPQHF

j_call: TRBJ1-3
clone_size: .
v_call: TRBV6-5
cdr3_aa: CASHPGGLGNTIYF

j_call: TRBJ1-1
clone_size: .
v_call: TRBV6-1
cdr3_aa: CASSEAVGRGTTEAFF

j_call: TRBJ2-4
clone_size: .
v_call: TRBV6-5
cdr3_aa: CASSYSSTSGRNIQYF

j_call: TRBJ1-2
clone_size: .
v_call: TRBV29-1
cdr3_aa: CSVLDYFSPFNYGYTF

j_call: TRBJ2-5
clone_size: .
v_call: TRBV28
cdr3_aa: CASSRLAGKETQYF

j_call: TRBJ1-2
clone_size: once
v_call: TRBV19
cdr3_aa: CASSIGGPGYTF

j_call: TRBJ1-1
clone_size: .
v_call: TRBV19
cdr3_aa: CASSRGGLNTEAFF

j_call: TRBJ1-1
clone_size: .
v_call: TRBV6-1
cdr3_aa: CASSEHGVAFF

j_call: TRBJ1-1
clone_size: .
v_call: TRBV7-8
cdr3_aa: CASSQKPGQVVLF

j_call: TRBJ1-1
clone_size: few
v_call: TRBV6-5
cdr3_aa: CASKETGSYTEAFF

j_call: TRBJ2-7
clone_size: .
v_call: TRBV28
cdr3_aa: CASSPLGVSGISEQYF

j_call: TRBJ2-5
clone_size: .
v_call: TRBV3-1/TRBV3-2
cdr3_aa: CASSPGPTQYF

j_call: TRBJ2-7
clone_size: few
v_call: TRBV5-4
cdr3_aa: CASTTFGVSNYEQYF

j_call: TRBJ2-7
clone_size: .
v_call: TRBV28
cdr3_aa: CASSSGGTYEQYF

j_call: TRBJ1-1
clone_size: .
v_call: TRBV24-1
cdr3_aa: CATSAPGSLGAFF

j_call: TRBJ1-2
clone_size: .
v_call: TRBV6-5
cdr3_aa: CASSYWDRRDGYTF

j_call: TRBJ1-6
clone_size: .
v_call: TRBV30
cdr3_aa: CAWSGSGSPLHF

j_call: TRBJ2-5
clone_size: few
v_call: TRBV10-2
cdr3_aa: CASSVGGALQETQYF

j_call: TRBJ1-1
clone_size: .
v_call: TRBV4-2
cdr3_aa: CASSQDRDTEAFF

j_call: TRBJ1-2
clone_size: .
v_call: TRBV5-1
cdr3_aa: CASRRTGQDYGYTF

j_call: TRBJ1-2
clone_size: .
v_call: TRBV18
cdr3_aa: CASSLDSLYTF

j_call: TRBJ2-7
clone_size: .
v_call: TRBV6-5
cdr3_aa: CASQGDRYEQYF

j_call: TRBJ1-5
clone_size: .
v_call: TRBV6-2/TRBV6-3
cdr3_aa: CASSYQQNSNQPQHF

j_call: TRBJ1-4
clone_size: .
v_call: TRBV14
cdr3_aa: CASSRNVQGAGEKLFF

j_call: TRBJ1-1
clone_size: .
v_call: TRBV2
cdr3_aa: CASGTQGALNTEAFF

j_call: TRBJ2-7
clone_size: .
v_call: TRBV24-1
cdr3_aa: CATSVRDRQAGQYF

j_call: TRBJ2-1
clone_size: .
v_call: TRBV28
cdr3_aa: CASRSGTVFNEQFF

j_call: TRBJ2-3
clone_size: few
v_call: TRBV3-1/TRBV3-2
cdr3_aa: CASSPEGTSTDTQYF

j_call: TRBJ1-1
clone_size: .
v_call: TRBV30
cdr3_aa: CAWGGDRVGDTEAFF

j_call: TRBJ1-2
clone_size: .
v_call: TRBV10-2
cdr3_aa: CASSDNYYGYTF

j_call: TRBJ1-2
clone_size: .
v_call: TRBV7-8
cdr3_aa: CASSLNSGTGDYGYTF

j_call: TRBJ2-2
clone_size: .
v_call: TRBV14
cdr3_aa: CASSLLAGGELFF

j_call: TRBJ1-4
clone_size: .
v_call: TRBV5-1
cdr3_aa: CASSLEFDRAAEKLFF

j_call: TRBJ2-7
clone_size: .
v_call: TRBV28
cdr3_aa: CASSPRQGSGEQYF

j_call: TRBJ2-2
clone_size: .
v_call: TRBV5-1
cdr3_aa: CASSRESGTGELFF

j_call: TRBJ1-2
clone_size: .
v_call: TRBV18
cdr3_aa: CASSSDSGGANYGYTF

j_call: TRBJ2-7
clone_size: .
v_call: TRBV30
cdr3_aa: CAWKGGAYEQYF

j_call: TRBJ2-7
clone_size: .
v_call: TRBV7-9
cdr3_aa: CASRSSGSSYEQYF

j_call: TRBJ2-1
clone_size: .
v_call: TRBV27
cdr3_aa: CASSFRTSPNSYNEQFF

j_call: TRBJ1-1
clone_size: .
v_call: TRBV15
cdr3_aa: CATSRDLTGTAGTEAFF